This T cell receptor beta chain was recorded in a study of T cell repertoires in cytomegalovirus infection. V was clipped by 8 bases and J by 4 bases, with 14 bases between them. The CDR3 runs 13 residues. TCRdb redid the calling of the reads with MiXCR, one entry per CDR3 protein. This repertoire shows fewer than 300,000 distinct CDR3 sequences, roughly 24% found once; its top ten account for 14%. The chain links TRBV7-1 to TRBJ1-2; D is unresolved. TRBV7-1 is annotated as an ORF whose role is uncertain. The sequenced sample consisted of PBMCs. This receptor was taken from a human donor in good health (CMV status not recorded). Some clones in this sample may be carry-over from other donors' samples. CDR3 sequence reads: CASQRSLSYGYTF. The CDR3 DNA sequence: TGTGCCAGCCAGCGCAGTCTAAGCTATGGCTACACCTTC.